This T cell receptor beta chain was profiled in a study of cytomegalovirus exposure and HLA in healthy donors. Study information: HLA-typed donors contributed some 83 million unique TCRs, which were held in an early data release.

The primer mix had 60 Vbeta and 13 Jbeta primers. The data were produced by immunoSEQ multiplex PCR, yet TCRdb's version contains in-frame clones alone and is incomplete. This table holds 150,000 to 200,000 clones, over 75% found once. There are 14 residues in the CDR3. Losses at the gene ends were 5 bases for V and 3 bases for J; bases not matched to a gene: 7. Germline loops: CDR1 ENHRY, CDR2 SYGVKD. Study-level results: A later examination showed that TCR association rates differed by HLA locus, with DRB1 most and HLA-C fewest. Among donors in an Asian-associated ancestry cluster, a later analysis reportedly found fewer N-insertions than the roughly 730-donor mean. Accurate prediction of HLA-A and HLA-B alleles (for most subjects) was reportedly achieved from TCR beta sequences.

A word on this clone: Antigen: not known.

Sequenced: PBMCs. The source is a woman younger than 45 in good health and CMV-seronegative. The rearrangement uses TRBV10-3 and TRBJ2-7; 7 bases are a match to TRBD1. The chain's CDR3 is CAISSGTENYEQYF. CDR3 bases: TGTGCCATCAGTTCCGGGACAGAGAACTACGAGCAGTACTTC.